Following are 32 T cell receptor beta chains from one sample sequenced in a study of blood T cell repertoires in COVID-19. Repertoires were generated with immunoSEQ multiplex PCR, while TCRdb's copy carries only in-frame clones and drops some. The sample lists over 250,000 clones, approximately 86% occurring once. Sequencing used peripheral blood. These receptors were obtained from a man in his forties who had recovered from COVID-19.

This chain links TRBV19 with TRBJ1-5, with 10 bases lining up with TRBD1. Losses at the gene ends were 6 bases for V and 0 bases for J; bases not matched to a gene: 5. The CDR3 is 16 residues long. Germline CDR1 LNHDA, CDR2 SQIVND (reference sequence). CDR3: CASRRRQGASNQPQHF. In nucleotides, the CDR3 is TGTGCCAGTAGGAGGAGACAGGGGGCTAGCAATCAGCCCCAGCATTTT.

The chain couples TRBV5-8 to TRBJ2-7; TRBD1 might be the D (6 bases). Germline V CDR1 and CDR2: SGHTS, YDEGEE. V was cut by 0 bases and J by 7 bases, with 14 bases left in between. The CDR3 loop spans 14 amino acids. In DNA, the CDR3 is TGTGCCAGCAGCTTGGTTAGGACCCAGGGGGAGCAGTACTTC. Residues: CASSLVRTQGEQYF.

V usage is TRBV10-2 and J usage is TRBJ2-7; D perhaps matches TRBD2 (6 bases). The V gene's germline CDR1 is WSHSY and CDR2 SAAADI. This CDR3 has 15 amino acids. The germline V and J ends were trimmed by 2 bases and 3 bases, with 14 bases remaining between them. The CDR3 reads CASSEVGTANYEQYF. The CDR3, as DNA: TGCGCCAGCAGTGAGGTCGGGACTGCCAACTACGAGCAGTACTTC.

The V gene is TRBV18, the J gene TRBJ2-3, with D perhaps TRBD2 (6 bases). Germline lookup yields CDR1 KGHSH and CDR2 LQKENI. CDR3 size: 14 residues. V shed 1 base and J shed 4 bases, with 9 bases lying between them. The CDR3 coding sequence is TGTGCCAGCTCACCACGGGGGGTCTCAGATACGCAGTATTTT. Translation gives CASSPRGVSDTQYF.

CDR3 loop: CASRVARSSGNTIYF. CDR3 sequence (DNA): TGTGCCAGCAGGGTCGCTAGGTCCTCTGGAAACACCATATATTTT. J is TRBJ1-3 and V is TRBV11-2, with D hard to call. The V and J ends lost 6 bases and 0 bases respectively, with 12 bases between them. This CDR3 comprises 15 residues. Per germline, CDR1 SGHAT and CDR2 FQNNGV.

The V gene is TRBV9, the J gene TRBJ2-3; 12 bases map to TRBD2. This CDR3 has 16 amino acids. From germline, CDR1 is SGDLS and CDR2 YYNGEE. V gave up 4 bases and J gave up 0 bases; unmatched junction bases: 3. The CDR3 nucleotides are TGTGCCAGCAGCTCGGGGACTAGCGGGAGCACAGATACGCAGTATTTT. This encodes CASSSGTSGSTDTQYF.

The sample holds one count of this clone. The chain combines TRBV27 with TRBJ2-7; 8 nucleotides match TRBD2. There are 15 residues in the CDR3. After removal of 2 bases from V and 0 bases from J, the junction contained 3 bases not matched to a gene. CDR1 MNHEY and CDR2 SMNVEV come from the germline V gene (reference sequence). In nucleotides, the CDR3 is TGTGCCAGCAGTTTAACTAGCGGCCCCTCCTACGAGCAGTACTTC. It specifies CASSLTSGPSYEQYF.

The genes are TRBV11-2 and TRBJ2-7; D remains unclear. The CDR3 has 14 amino acids. Germline CDR1 is SGHAT and CDR2 is FQNNGV. Trimming pared 5 bases from V and 0 bases from J, leaving 11 bases between. CDR3 DNA sequence: TGTGCCAGCAGCCCTCTCGCGGTCTCCTACGAGCAGTACTTC. This sequence encodes CASSPLAVSYEQYF.

The V call is TRBV9, the J call TRBJ2-5, with no clear D. V lost 0 bases and J 0 bases, leaving 12 bases between the germline ends. Per germline, CDR1 SGDLS and CDR2 YYNGEE. This CDR3 region has 16 residues. CDR3 amino acids: CASSVALSRNQETQYF. DNA of the CDR3: TGTGCCAGCAGCGTAGCTCTGTCCAGGAACCAAGAGACCCAGTACTTC.

V gene TRBV6-5 combines with J gene TRBJ2-2; 8 bases match TRBD1. This CDR3 spans 15 amino acids. Germline CDR1 reads MNHEY; CDR2 reads SVGAGI. Trimming removed 6 bases from V and 3 bases from J; junction bases left unmatched: 6. The DNA of the CDR3 is TGTGCCAGCAGAGCCCAGACAGGGGACACCGGGGAGCTGTTTTTT. It codes for CASRAQTGDTGELFF.

This clone was recorded once. V is TRBV6-2 or TRBV6-3 and J is TRBJ2-7, with 9 positions matching TRBD1. The CDR3 has 15 amino acids. Germline V lookup: CDR1 MNHEY, CDR2 SVGEGT. V shed 3 bases, J shed 2 bases, and the junction held 5 bases outside the gene matches. As DNA, the CDR3 is TGTGCCAGCAGTTATCCGGGACAGGGCCCCTACGAGCAGTACTTC. Protein sequence: CASSYPGQGPYEQYF.

The chain is built from TRBV14 and TRBJ1-6; 7 nucleotides line up with TRBD1. The CDR3 runs 14 residues. CDR1 is SGHDN, CDR2 FVKESK, per germline. Trimming removed 7 bases from V and 5 bases from J; junction bases left unmatched: 5. The CDR3 DNA sequence: TGTGCCAGCAACGACAGGGTTAATAATTCACCCCTCCACTTT. Translated: CASNDRVNNSPLHF.

CDR3 nucleotides: TGCGCCAGCAGACCCGACAGGGGTATGGAGACCCAGTACTTC. It codes for CASRPDRGMETQYF. The rearrangement joins TRBV5-1 to TRBJ2-5; 8 nucleotides match TRBD1. The CDR3 contains 14 residues. The ends lost 5 bases at V and 5 bases at J; junction bases unmatched: 8. Germline-derived CDR1 and CDR2 are SGHRS and YFSETQ.

The chain is built from TRBV7-2 and TRBJ2-7, with 9 bases fitting TRBD2. The CDR3 is 16 amino acids. V lost 5 bases and J lost 1; bases outside the gene matches: 9. CDR1 is SGHTA, CDR2 FQGNSA, per germline. CDR3 nucleotides: TGTGCCAGCAGCGGTTCTACTAGCGGGCCTTCCTACGAGCAGTACTTC. It is translated as CASSGSTSGPSYEQYF.

The rearrangement joins TRBV6-4 to TRBJ2-7; 7 bases map to TRBD2. Looked up from germline, CDR1 is MRHNA and CDR2 is SNTAGT. This CDR3 has 15 residues. With 6 bases clipped from V and 7 bases from J, the junction kept 15 bases outside the gene matches. The CDR3 protein is CASSLEASGFREQYF. Here the CDR3 DNA reads TGTGCCAGCAGCCTCGAGGCTAGCGGTTTTAGGGAGCAGTACTTC.

This clone came up a few times. V and J are TRBV29-1 and TRBJ2-2, with D possibly being TRBD1 (5 bases). CDR1 and CDR2 (germline): SQVTM, ANQGSEA. The V gene lost 4 bases and the J gene lost 4 bases, with 19 bases spanning the gap. The CDR3 runs 16 residues. CDR3 sequence: CSVVVGVAGATGELFF. The CDR3 nucleotides are TGCAGCGTTGTGGTAGGGGTGGCCGGAGCCACCGGGGAGCTGTTTTTT.

This chain joins TRBV9 and TRBJ2-2; 7 nucleotides agree with TRBD1. The CDR3 extends over 17 amino acids. Germline-derived CDR1 and CDR2 are SGDLS and YYNGEE. The V gene end was trimmed by 4 bases and the J gene end by 3 bases; junction bases not matched to a gene: 12. CDR3 region: CASSSRLTGSDTGELFF. The CDR3 bases are TGTGCCAGCAGCTCTCGTCTGACAGGGAGCGACACCGGGGAGCTGTTTTTT.

In its sample, this clone was seen a few times. The J gene is TRBJ1-1, the V gene TRBV5-5; maybe TRBD1 (5 bases). Trimming took 1 base from V and 2 from J, leaving 12 bases between them. Germline CDR1 SGHKS, CDR2 YYEKEE (reference sequence). The CDR3 covers 15 residues. In DNA, the CDR3 is TGTGCCAGCAGCTTGCTAGGGGCCTACAACACTGAAGCTTTCTTT. This sequence encodes CASSLLGAYNTEAFF.

V is TRBV7-8 and J is TRBJ1-5, with D maybe TRBD1 (5 bases). Germline CDR1 and CDR2: SGHVS and FQNEAQ. This CDR3 has 15 amino acids. Trimming took off 4 bases at V and 3 bases at J, with 13 bases between the two ends. The CDR3 region is CASSWGDSHNQPQHF. Written as DNA, the CDR3 is TGTGCCAGCAGCTGGGGCGACAGCCACAATCAGCCCCAGCATTTT.

V gene TRBV5-1 combines with J gene TRBJ1-2, with D maybe TRBD1 (6 bases). The germline CDR1 and CDR2 sequences are SGHRS and YFSETQ. This CDR3 is built from 14 residues. Trimming pared 4 bases from V and 8 bases from J, leaving 18 bases between. The CDR3 DNA is TGCGCCAGCAGCGGAACAGGGACCACCTCCGGCTACACCTTC. This gives the protein CASSGTGTTSGYTF.

The chain is built from TRBV6-2 or TRBV6-3 and TRBJ2-4; D ambiguous. This CDR3 contains 18 residues. Germline V CDR1 and CDR2: MNHEY, SVGEGT. Trimming shortened V by 2 bases and J by 2 bases, and 19 bases separated the two germline ends. CDR3 residues: CASSYPRPVEWSKNIQYF. CDR3 DNA sequence: TGTGCCAGCAGTTACCCCCGCCCCGTCGAGTGGTCCAAAAACATTCAGTACTTC.

This rearrangement joins TRBV6-5 to TRBJ2-1; D gene unclear. Germline CDR1 MNHEY, CDR2 SVGAGI. The CDR3 runs 16 residues. V was cut by 4 bases and J by 6 bases, with 19 bases left in between. The CDR3 DNA reads TGTGCCAGCAGTTCCTGGCGCCCAGGTGGTAGCAATGAGCAGTTCTTC. It specifies CASSSWRPGGSNEQFF.

CDR3 in amino acids: CASSLSGTGITGELFF. CDR3 DNA sequence: TGTGCCAGCTCACTATCCGGGACAGGGATCACCGGGGAGCTGTTTTTT. V is TRBV18 and J is TRBJ2-2; 9 bases line up with TRBD1. The V and J ends lost 4 bases and 4 bases, in that order; junction bases with no gene match: 7. Germline assignment: CDR1 KGHSH and CDR2 LQKENI. This CDR3 is built from 16 residues.

A single count supports this clone. The rearrangement links TRBV12-5 to TRBJ1-5; D remains ambiguous. The CDR3 has 15 residues. Germline CDR1 is LGHNT and CDR2 is FRNRAP. Trimming removed 3 bases at V and 5 bases at J, with 14 bases between. CDR3 sequence (DNA): TGTGCTAGTGGTTTACGTGACATGATGGATCAGCCCCAGCATTTT. It codes for CASGLRDMMDQPQHF.

This clone was counted a few times. J is TRBJ1-2 and V is TRBV7-6, with a possible D match to TRBD1 (6 bases). CDR1 SGHVS and CDR2 FNYEAQ come from the germline V gene. CDR3 length equals 12 residues. Trimming pared 9 bases from V and 4 bases from J, leaving 12 bases between. The CDR3 bases are TGTGCCAGGGATAGACAGGTCTATGGCTACACCTTC. The encoded protein is CARDRQVYGYTF.

The chain recombines TRBV6-5 with TRBJ2-7, with TRBD1 matching over 7 bases. In germline, CDR1 is MNHEY, CDR2 SVGAGI. The CDR3 spans 15 residues. The V segment lost 6 bases and the J segment 0 bases; nucleotides outside the gene matches: 8. The DNA of the CDR3 is TGTGCCAGCAGCCCCTACAGGGGCCCCTCCTACGAGCAGTACTTC. Protein product: CASSPYRGPSYEQYF.

The chain carries TRBV4-1 and TRBJ2-7; 9 positions agree with TRBD1. CDR3 length equals 16 residues. Germline V gene data show CDR1 as MGHRA and CDR2 as YSYEKL. The ends lost 4 bases at V and 0 bases at J; junction bases unmatched: 7. CDR3 protein: CASSRSEDRGSYEQYF. The CDR3 nucleotides are TGCGCCAGCAGCCGATCAGAGGACAGGGGCTCCTACGAGCAGTACTTC.

The rearrangement joins TRBV2 to TRBJ2-5; tentatively, D is TRBD1 (5 bases). The CDR3 is 13 amino acids. Per the germline V gene, CDR1 is SNHLY and CDR2 is FYNNEI. V was clipped by 8 bases and J by 1 base, with 11 bases between them. The CDR3 protein is CASGRGPQETQYF. CDR3 bases: TGTGCCAGCGGAAGGGGCCCCCAAGAGACCCAGTACTTC.

J is TRBJ2-1 and V is TRBV29-1, with D maybe TRBD1 (5 bases). This CDR3 is built from 12 residues. V was shortened by 8 bases and J by 5 bases, with 13 bases between the two germline ends. The V gene's germline CDR1 is SQVTM and CDR2 ANQGSEA. CDR3 protein: CSPLTTDNEQFF. The CDR3 nucleotides read TGCAGCCCTTTAACGACAGACAATGAGCAGTTCTTC.

The V and J genes are TRBV14 and TRBJ2-1, with 7 positions matching TRBD2. The CDR3 is 17 residues long. The germline V gene encodes CDR1 SGHDN and CDR2 FVKESK. With V trimmed by 1 base and J by 6 bases, 12 bases remained unmatched. The CDR3: CASSQVEAGPLPNEQFF. CDR3 sequence (DNA): TGTGCCAGCAGCCAAGTGGAAGCGGGGCCTCTACCCAATGAGCAGTTCTTC.

This chain connects TRBV6-2 or TRBV6-3 to TRBJ1-2; tentative D call: TRBD1 (5 bases). Germline V gene lookup returns CDR1 MNHEY and CDR2 SVGEGT. This CDR3 region has 18 residues. The V end lost 4 bases, the J end lost 4 bases, and 25 bases lay between the germline ends. The CDR3 here is CASSFHLPGGENLYGYTF. The CDR3 DNA follows: TGTGCCAGCAGTTTCCACCTCCCGGGAGGGGAGAACCTCTATGGCTACACCTTC.

The CDR3 loop is CASSFLPSGANVLTF. The CDR3 DNA sequence: TGTGCCAGCAGTTTTCTCCCTTCTGGGGCCAACGTCCTGACTTTC. The rearrangement links TRBV27 to TRBJ2-6; D is undetermined. The germline V gene encodes CDR1 MNHEY and CDR2 SMNVEV (reference sequence). Trimming removed 3 bases from V and 1 base from J, with 7 bases in between. The CDR3 runs 15 residues.